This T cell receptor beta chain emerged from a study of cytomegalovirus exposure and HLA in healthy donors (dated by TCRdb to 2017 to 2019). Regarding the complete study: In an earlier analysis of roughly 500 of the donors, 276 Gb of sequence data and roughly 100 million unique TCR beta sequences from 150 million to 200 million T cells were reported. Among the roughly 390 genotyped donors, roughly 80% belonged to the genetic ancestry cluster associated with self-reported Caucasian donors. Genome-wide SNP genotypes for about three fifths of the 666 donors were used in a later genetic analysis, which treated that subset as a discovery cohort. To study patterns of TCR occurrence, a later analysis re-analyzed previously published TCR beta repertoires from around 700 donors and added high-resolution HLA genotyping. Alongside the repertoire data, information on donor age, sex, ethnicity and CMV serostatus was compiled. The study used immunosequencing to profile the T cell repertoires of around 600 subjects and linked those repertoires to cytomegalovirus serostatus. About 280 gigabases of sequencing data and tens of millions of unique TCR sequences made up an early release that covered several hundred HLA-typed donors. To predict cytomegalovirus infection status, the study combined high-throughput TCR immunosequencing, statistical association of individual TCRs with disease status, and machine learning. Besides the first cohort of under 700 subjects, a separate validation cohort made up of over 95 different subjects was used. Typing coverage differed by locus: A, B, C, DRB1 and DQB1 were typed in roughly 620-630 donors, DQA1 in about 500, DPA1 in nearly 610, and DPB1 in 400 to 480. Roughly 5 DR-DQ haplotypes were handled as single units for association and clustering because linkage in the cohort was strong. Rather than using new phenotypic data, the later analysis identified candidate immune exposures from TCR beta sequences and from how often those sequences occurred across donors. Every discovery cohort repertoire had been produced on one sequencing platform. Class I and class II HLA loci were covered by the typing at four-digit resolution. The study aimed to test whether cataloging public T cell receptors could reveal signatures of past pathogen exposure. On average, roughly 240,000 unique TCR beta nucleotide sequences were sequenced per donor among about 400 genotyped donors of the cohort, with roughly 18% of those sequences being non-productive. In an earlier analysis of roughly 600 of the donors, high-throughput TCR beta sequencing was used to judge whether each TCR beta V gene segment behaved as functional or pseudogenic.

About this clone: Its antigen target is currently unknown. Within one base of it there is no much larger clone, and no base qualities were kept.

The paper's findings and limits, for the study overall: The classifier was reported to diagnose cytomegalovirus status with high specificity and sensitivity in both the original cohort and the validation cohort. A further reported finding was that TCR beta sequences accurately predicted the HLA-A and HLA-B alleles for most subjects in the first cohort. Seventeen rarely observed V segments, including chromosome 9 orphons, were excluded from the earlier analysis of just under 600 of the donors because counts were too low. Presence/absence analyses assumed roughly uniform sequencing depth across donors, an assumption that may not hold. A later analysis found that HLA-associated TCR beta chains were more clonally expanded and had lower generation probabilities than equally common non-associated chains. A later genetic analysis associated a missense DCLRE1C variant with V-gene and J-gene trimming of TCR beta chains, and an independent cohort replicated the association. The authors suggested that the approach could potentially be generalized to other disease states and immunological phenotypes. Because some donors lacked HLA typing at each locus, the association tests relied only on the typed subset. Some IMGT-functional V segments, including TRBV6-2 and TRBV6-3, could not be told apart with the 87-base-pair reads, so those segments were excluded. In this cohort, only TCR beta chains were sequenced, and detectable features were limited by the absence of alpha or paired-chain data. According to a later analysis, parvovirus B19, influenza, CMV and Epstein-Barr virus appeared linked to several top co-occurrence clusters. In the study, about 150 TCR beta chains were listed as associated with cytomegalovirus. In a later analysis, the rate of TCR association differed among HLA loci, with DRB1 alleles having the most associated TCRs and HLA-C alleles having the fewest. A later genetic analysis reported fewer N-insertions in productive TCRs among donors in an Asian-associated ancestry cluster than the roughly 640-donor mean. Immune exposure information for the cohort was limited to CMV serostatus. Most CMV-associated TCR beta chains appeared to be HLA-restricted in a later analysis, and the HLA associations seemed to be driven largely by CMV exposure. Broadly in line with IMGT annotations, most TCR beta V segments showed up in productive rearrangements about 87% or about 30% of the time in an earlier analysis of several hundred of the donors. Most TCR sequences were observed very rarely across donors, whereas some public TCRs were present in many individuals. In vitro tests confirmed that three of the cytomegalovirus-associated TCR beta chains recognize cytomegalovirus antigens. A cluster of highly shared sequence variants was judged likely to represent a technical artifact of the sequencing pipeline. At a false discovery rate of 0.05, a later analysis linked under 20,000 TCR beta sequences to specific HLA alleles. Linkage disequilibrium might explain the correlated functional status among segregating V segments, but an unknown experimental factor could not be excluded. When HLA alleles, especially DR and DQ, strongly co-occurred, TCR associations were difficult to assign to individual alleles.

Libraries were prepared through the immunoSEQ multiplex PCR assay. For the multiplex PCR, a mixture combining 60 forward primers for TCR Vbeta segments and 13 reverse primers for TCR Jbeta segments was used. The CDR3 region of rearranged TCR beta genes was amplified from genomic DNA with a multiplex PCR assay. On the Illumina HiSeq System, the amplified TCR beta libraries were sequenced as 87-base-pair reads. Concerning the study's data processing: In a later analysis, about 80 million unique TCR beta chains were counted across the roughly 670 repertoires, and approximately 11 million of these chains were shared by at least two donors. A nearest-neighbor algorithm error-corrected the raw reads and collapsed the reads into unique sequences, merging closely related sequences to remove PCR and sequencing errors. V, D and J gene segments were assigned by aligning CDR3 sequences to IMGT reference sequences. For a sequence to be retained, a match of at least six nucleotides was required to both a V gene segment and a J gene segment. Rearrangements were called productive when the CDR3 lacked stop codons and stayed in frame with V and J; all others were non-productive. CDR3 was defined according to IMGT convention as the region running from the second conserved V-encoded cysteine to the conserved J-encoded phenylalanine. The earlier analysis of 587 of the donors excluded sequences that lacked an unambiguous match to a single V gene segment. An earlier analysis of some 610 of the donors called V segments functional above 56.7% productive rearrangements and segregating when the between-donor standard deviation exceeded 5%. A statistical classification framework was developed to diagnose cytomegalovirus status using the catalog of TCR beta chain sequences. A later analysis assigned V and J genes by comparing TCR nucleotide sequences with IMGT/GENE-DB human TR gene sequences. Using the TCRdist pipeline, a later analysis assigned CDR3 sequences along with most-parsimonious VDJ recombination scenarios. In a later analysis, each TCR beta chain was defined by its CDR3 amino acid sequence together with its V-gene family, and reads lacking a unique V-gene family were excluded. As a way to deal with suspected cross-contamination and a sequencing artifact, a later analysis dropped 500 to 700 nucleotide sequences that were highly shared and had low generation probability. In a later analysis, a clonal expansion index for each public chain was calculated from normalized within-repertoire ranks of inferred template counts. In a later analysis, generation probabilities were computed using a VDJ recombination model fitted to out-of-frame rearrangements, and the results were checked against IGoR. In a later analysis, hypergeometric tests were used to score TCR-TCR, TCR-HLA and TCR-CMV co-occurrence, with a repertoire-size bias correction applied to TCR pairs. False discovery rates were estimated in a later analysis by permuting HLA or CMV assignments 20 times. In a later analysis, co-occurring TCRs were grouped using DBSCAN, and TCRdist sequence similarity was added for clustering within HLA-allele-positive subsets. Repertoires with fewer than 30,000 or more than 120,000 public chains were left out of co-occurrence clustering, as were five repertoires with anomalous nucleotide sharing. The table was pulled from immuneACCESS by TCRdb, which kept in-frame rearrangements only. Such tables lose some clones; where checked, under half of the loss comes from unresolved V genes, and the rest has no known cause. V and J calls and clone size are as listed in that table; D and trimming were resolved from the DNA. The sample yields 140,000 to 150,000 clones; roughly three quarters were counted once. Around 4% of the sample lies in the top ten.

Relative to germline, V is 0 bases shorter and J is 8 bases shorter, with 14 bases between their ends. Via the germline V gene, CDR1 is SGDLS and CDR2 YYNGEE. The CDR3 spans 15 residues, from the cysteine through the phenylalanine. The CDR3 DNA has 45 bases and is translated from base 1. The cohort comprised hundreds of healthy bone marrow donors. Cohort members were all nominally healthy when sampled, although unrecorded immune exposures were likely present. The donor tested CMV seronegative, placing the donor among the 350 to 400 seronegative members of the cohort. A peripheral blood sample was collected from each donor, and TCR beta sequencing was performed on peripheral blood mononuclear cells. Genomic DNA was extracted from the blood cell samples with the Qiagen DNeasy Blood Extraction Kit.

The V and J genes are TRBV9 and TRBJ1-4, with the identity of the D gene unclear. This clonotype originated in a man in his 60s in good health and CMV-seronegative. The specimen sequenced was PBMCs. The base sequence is TGTGCCAGCAGCGTAGACTCGCAAGAAAAGGAAAAACTGTTTTTT. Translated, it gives CASSVDSQEKEKLFF.